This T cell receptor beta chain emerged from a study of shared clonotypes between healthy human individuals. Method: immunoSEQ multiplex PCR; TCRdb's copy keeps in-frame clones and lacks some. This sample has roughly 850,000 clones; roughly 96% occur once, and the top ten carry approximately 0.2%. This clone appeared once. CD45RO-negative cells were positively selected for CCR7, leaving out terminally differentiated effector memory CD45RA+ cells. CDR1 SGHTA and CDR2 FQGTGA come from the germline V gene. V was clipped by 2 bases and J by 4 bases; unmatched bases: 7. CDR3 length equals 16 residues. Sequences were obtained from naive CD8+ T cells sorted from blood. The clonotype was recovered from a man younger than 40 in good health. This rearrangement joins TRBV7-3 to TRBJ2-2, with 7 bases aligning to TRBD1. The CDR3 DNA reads TGTGCCAGCAGCTTAGAAGGGGGCGAGGGCACCGGGGAGCTGTTTTTT. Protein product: CASSLEGGEGTGELFF.